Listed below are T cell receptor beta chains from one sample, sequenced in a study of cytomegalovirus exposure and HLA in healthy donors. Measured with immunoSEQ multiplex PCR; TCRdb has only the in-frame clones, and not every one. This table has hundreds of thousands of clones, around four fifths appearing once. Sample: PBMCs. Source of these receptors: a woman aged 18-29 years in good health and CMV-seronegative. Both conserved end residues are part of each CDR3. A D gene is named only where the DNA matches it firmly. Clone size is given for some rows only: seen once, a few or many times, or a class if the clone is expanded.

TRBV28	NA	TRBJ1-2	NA	TGTGCCAGCAGTTTCGGTTACGGCTACACCTTC	CASSFGYGYTF
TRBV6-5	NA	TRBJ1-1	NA	TGTGCCATCCGAACAGGGAGGACCACTGAAGCTTTCTTT	CAIRTGRTTEAFF
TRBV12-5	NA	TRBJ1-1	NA	TGTGCTAGTGGTTTGGGAGGGGAAACTGAAGCTTTCTTT	CASGLGGETEAFF
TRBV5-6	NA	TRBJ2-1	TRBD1	TGTGCCAGCAGCCACAGGGGCCGCTACAATGAGCAGTTCTTC	CASSHRGRYNEQFF
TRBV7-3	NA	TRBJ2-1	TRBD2	TGTGCCAGCAGCCCTAGGGCCATCCGGCGGGGGAGCTCCTACAATGAGCAGTTCTTC	CASSPRAIRRGSSYNEQFF
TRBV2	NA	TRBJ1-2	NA	TGTGCCAGCAGTGAAGCGCGGGAGGGGCTTAGTGGCTACACCTTC	CASSEAREGLSGYTF
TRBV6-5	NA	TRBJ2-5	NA	TGTGCCAGCAGTTACGGCCGAACATTTCAAGAGACCCAGTACTTC	CASSYGRTFQETQYF
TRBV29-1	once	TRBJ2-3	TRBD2	TGCAGCGTTGAACTAGCGGGGCTCACAGATACGCAGTATTTT	CSVELAGLTDTQYF
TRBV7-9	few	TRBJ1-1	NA	TGTGCCAGCAGCTTCGGGCGGGTCACTGAAGCTTTCTTT	CASSFGRVTEAFF
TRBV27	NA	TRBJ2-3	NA	TGTGCCAGCAGTGACTCCCCACATGACCTACTCACAGATACGCAGTATTTT	CASSDSPHDLLTDTQYF
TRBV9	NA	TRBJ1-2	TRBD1	TGTGCCAGCAGCGTTGGGACAGGGAGGGGCTATGGCTACACCTTC	CASSVGTGRGYGYTF
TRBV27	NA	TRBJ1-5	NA	TGTGCCAGCAGTTCTTCAATTGAGGATCAGCCCCAGCATTTT	CASSSSIEDQPQHF
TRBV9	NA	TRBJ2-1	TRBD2	TGTGCCAGCAGCGTAGGTTCTAGCGGCTCCTACAATGAGCAGTTCTTC	CASSVGSSGSYNEQFF
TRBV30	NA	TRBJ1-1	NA	TGTGCCTGGACCCGACCGTCGACAGGAGGCGCTGAAGCTTTCTTT	CAWTRPSTGGAEAFF
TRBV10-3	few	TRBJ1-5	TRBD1	TGTGCCATCAGTGAGGCAGGGGGTAGCAATCAGCCCCAGCATTTT	CAISEAGGSNQPQHF
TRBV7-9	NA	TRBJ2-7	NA	TGTGCCAGCAGCGCCGAAAACTACGAGCAGTACTTC	CASSAENYEQYF
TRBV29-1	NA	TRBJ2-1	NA	TGCTCAGCGAGAGGATGGAGATCGGATGAGCAGTTCTTC	CSARGWRSDEQFF
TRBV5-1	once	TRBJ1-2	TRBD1	TGCGCCAGCAGCTTGGGGGACAGCTATGGCTACACCTTC	CASSLGDSYGYTF
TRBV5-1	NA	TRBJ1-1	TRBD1	TGCGCCAGCAGCCAACAGGGGTGGCACACTGAAGCTTTCTTT	CASSQQGWHTEAFF
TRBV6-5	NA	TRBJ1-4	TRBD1	TGTGCCAGCAGCGGACAGGGAAATGAAAAACTGTTTTTT	CASSGQGNEKLFF
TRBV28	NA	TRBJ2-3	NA	TGTGCCAGCAGTTTATGGGCGGGATCTAGCACAGATACGCAGTATTTT	CASSLWAGSSTDTQYF
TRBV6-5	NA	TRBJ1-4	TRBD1	TGTGCCAGCAGCGGGACAGGGGGCGATTATGAAAAACTGTTTTTT	CASSGTGGDYEKLFF
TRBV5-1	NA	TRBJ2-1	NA	TGCGCCAGCAGCTTGGATGTCCCCTCCTACAATGAGCAGTTCTTC	CASSLDVPSYNEQFF
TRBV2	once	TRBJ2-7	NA	TGTGCCACAGGTGGGTTTGGATCGGACGAGCAGTACTTC	CATGGFGSDEQYF
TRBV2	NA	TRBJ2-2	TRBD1	TGTGCCAGCAGTGAAGCCAGGACAGGGTACGACACCGGGGAGCTGTTTTTT	CASSEARTGYDTGELFF
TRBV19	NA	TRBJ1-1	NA	TGTGCCAGTACCCGCGACCCGGGCGGTGAAGCTTTCTTT	CASTRDPGGEAFF